Below, 29 T cell receptor beta chains from the same sample are listed, as sequenced in a study of blood T cells in healthy people across ages. Primed by a sample-barcoded 5' primer and a J-beta primer mix, a second PCR proceeded for roughly 6 to 12 cycles. Via MiXCR, TCRdb re-called the 5' RACE reads, giving one row per CDR3 protein. This sample has some 900,000 distinct CDR3 sequences, with about 48% found just once. Source material: blood. These receptors were obtained from a man aged 30-40 years in good health.

The chain links TRBV7-2 to TRBJ2-7; D perhaps matches TRBD2 (6 bases). The end of the DNA is better explained by TRBJ2-5, so the J call may be wrong. The germline V gene has CDR1 SGHTA and CDR2 FQGNSA. The CDR3 sequence is 14 residues long. This CDR3 reads CASSHGGVQETQYF. CDR3 bases: TGTGCCAGCAGCCACGGCGGGGTCCAAGAGACCCAGTACTTC.

This clonotype was picked up one time. This chain links TRBV25-1 with TRBJ1-5; D not certain. Germline V gives CDR1 MGHDK, CDR2 SYGVNS. Trimming left V 1 base short and J 4 bases short, with 11 bases between. CDR3 length equals 15 residues. This chain's CDR3 is CASSESRLLNQPQHF. The CDR3 bases are TGTGCCAGCAGTGAATCTCGACTGCTGAATCAGCCCCAGCATTTT.

As for this clonotype: Just one base apart from a much larger clone, this may be a read error. This CDR3 is CASSQVGGLYEQYF. In DNA, the CDR3 is TGCGCCAGCAGCCAAGTTGGCGGCCTATACGAGCAGTACTTC. The chain has TRBV4-1 and TRBJ2-7; D is undetermined. CDR1 and CDR2 (germline): MGHRA, YSYEKL. V lost 1 base and J lost 4, with 11 bases in between. CDR3 length: 14 amino acids.

The rearrangement joins TRBV6-5 to TRBJ1-5; no definite D call. Germline loops: CDR1 MNHEY, CDR2 SVGAGI. Trimming removed 0 bases from V and 2 bases from J, with 8 bases in between. The CDR3 is made up of 15 amino acids. This CDR3 is CASSYSPGGNQPQHF. The CDR3 DNA reads TGTGCCAGCAGTTACTCTCCCGGGGGCAATCAGCCCCAGCATTTT.

The chain couples TRBV11-3 to TRBJ2-7; no reliable D call. Trimming pared 4 bases from V and 1 base from J, leaving 11 bases between. Germline lookup yields CDR1 SGHNT and CDR2 YENEEA. This CDR3 is 14 amino acids long. The CDR3 coding sequence is TGTGCCAGCAGCTCACTTGGACCTTCCTACGAGCAGTACTTC. Protein sequence: CASSSLGPSYEQYF.

This sequence joins TRBV20-1 and TRBJ2-7, with TRBD1 identical over 9 bases. With 5 bases clipped from V and 7 bases from J, the junction kept 9 bases outside the gene matches. The CDR3 totals 13 residues. Germline lookup yields CDR1 DFQATT and CDR2 SNEGSKA (reference sequence). CDR3 in amino acids: CSAGQGIQWEQYF. The CDR3, as DNA: TGCAGTGCTGGACAGGGGATCCAGTGGGAGCAGTACTTC.

V gene TRBV30 combines with J gene TRBJ1-2; D is unresolved. Germline loops: CDR1 GTSNPN, CDR2 SVGIG (reference sequence). The CDR3 is 12 residues long. Trimming removed 8 bases at V and 7 bases at J, with 17 bases between. The CDR3 DNA reads TGTGCCCTCCGGGGAGGACCCTTTGGCTACACCTTC. Its translation: CALRGGPFGYTF.

Comments on this clonotype: A read error may produce the germline difference seen at one junction end. CDR3 nucleotide sequence: TGCACCACTAGCGGGGGGTCCGGAGAGAAGCAGTACTTC. The encoded protein is CTTSGGSGEKQYF. This chain links TRBV2 with TRBJ2-7, with TRBD2 matching 12 bases. In germline, CDR1 is SNHLY, CDR2 FYNNEI. CDR3 length equals 13 residues.

This clonotype was observed a few times. The rearrangement uses TRBV13 and TRBJ2-3, with D possibly matching TRBD2 (6 bases). V lost 5 bases, J lost 0 bases, and 15 bases lay in between. In germline, CDR1 is PRHDT, CDR2 FYEKMQ (reference sequence). This CDR3 contains 16 residues. The CDR3: CASSAWGDSSTDTQYF. CDR3 DNA sequence: TGTGCCAGCAGCGCCTGGGGGGACTCTAGCACAGATACGCAGTATTTT.

This chain links TRBV27 with TRBJ2-7; 8 nucleotides line up with TRBD2. The CDR3 totals 13 residues. Germline V lookup: CDR1 MNHEY, CDR2 SMNVEV (reference sequence). V was pared by 4 bases and J by 6 bases, with 5 bases of the junction left unmatched. The DNA for the CDR3 is TGTGCCAGCAGTTACGGACTAGCCGCCGAGCAGTACTTC. It specifies CASSYGLAAEQYF.

Many counts were recorded for this clonotype. The V and J genes are TRBV7-2 and TRBJ2-7, with 12 bases that match TRBD2. There are 20 residues in the CDR3. V shed 1 base and J 6 bases; nucleotides not matched to a gene: 19. The germline CDR1 and CDR2 sequences are SGHTA and FQGNSA. CDR3 protein: CASSLGVREAPGLAGFEQYF. DNA for the CDR3: TGTGCCAGCAGCTTAGGAGTGAGGGAGGCTCCGGGACTAGCGGGTTTCGAGCAGTACTTC. The full variable domain, its missing parts supplied by reference TRBV7-2 and TRBJ2-7, is GAGVSQSPSNKVTEKGKDVELRCDPISGHTALYWYRQSLGQGLEFLIYFQGNSAPDKSGLPSDRFSAERTGGSVSTLTIQRTQQEDSAVYLCASSLGVREAPGLAGFEQYFGPGTRLTVT.

This clonotype was recorded a few times. The chain couples TRBV6-2 or TRBV6-3 to TRBJ1-5; D ambiguous. The CDR3 loop spans 16 amino acids. Germline CDR1 and CDR2: MNHEY and SVGEGT. Trimming took off 6 bases at V and 3 bases at J, with 18 bases between the two ends. CDR3 DNA: TGTGCCAGCAGCCATCCCGGAGTGCTTGACAATCAGCCCCAGCATTTT. As protein: CASSHPGVLDNQPQHF.

The chain joins TRBV15 to TRBJ2-4; possibly TRBD1 for D (7 bases). Trimming cost V 3 bases and J 0 bases, with 21 bases left between them. The CDR3 extends over 19 amino acids. Per the germline V gene, CDR1 is LNHNV and CDR2 is YYDKDF (reference sequence). The CDR3 coding sequence is TGTGCCACCAGCAGCCCCCGGGGGACAGACCATCTAGCCAAAAACATTCAGTACTTC. It yields the protein CATSSPRGTDHLAKNIQYF.

Comment on this clonotype: A read error may explain this, as a much larger clone is one base away. CDR3 nucleotide sequence: TGCAGTGCTAGAGATCGGATGTTGAGCTACAATGAGCAGTACTTC. Protein: CSARDRMLSYNEQYF. This chain connects TRBV20-1 to TRBJ2-5, with D uncertain. CDR1 and CDR2 from the germline V gene are DFQATT and SNEGSKA (reference sequence). The CDR3 runs 15 residues. Between the trimmed V and J ends, which lost 0 bases and 11 bases, there was a span of 22 bases.

The chain employs TRBV7-2 and TRBJ2-7, with D perhaps TRBD2 (5 bases). The germline CDR1 and CDR2 sequences are SGHTA and FQGNSA. There are 14 residues in the CDR3. V was shortened by 5 bases and J by 0 bases, with 11 bases between the two germline ends. The CDR3 region is CASSVGVYSYEQYF. Here the CDR3 DNA reads TGTGCCAGCAGCGTCGGGGTCTACTCCTACGAGCAGTACTTC.

V usage is TRBV5-1 and J usage is TRBJ2-7; a weak D match, TRBD1 (6 bases). The germline gives CDR1 SGHRS, CDR2 YFSETQ. V lost 0 bases and J lost 6, with 16 bases in between. This CDR3 has 15 residues. The CDR3 DNA reads TGCGCCAGCAGCTTGGATGGACAGAGAAATAGCGAGCAGTACTTC. Its protein is CASSLDGQRNSEQYF. Variable domain in full (rest from reference TRBV5-1 and TRBJ2-7): KAGVTQTPRYLIKTRGQQVTLSCSPISGHRSVSWYQQTPGQGLQFLFEYFSETQRNKGNFPGRFSGRQFSNSRSEMNVSTLELGDSALYLCASSLDGQRNSEQYFGPGTRLTVT.

This chain connects TRBV20-1 to TRBJ1-5; D ambiguous. Germline V lookup: CDR1 DFQATT, CDR2 SNEGSKA (reference sequence). V was trimmed by 4 bases and J by 0 bases, leaving 7 bases between them. This CDR3 spans 13 amino acids. The CDR3 reads CSAKYDSNQPQHF. In DNA form, the CDR3 reads TGCAGTGCTAAGTACGATAGCAATCAGCCCCAGCATTTT.

The V and J genes are TRBV2 and TRBJ2-5; 7 bases map to TRBD1. The DNA end lines up better with TRBJ2-7; the J call may be wrong. There are 15 residues in the CDR3. Germline-derived CDR1 and CDR2 are SNHLY and FYNNEI. The CDR3 loop reads CATTGRVTGIYEQYF. DNA for the CDR3: TGTGCCACTACCGGACGGGTGACAGGGATCTACGAGCAGTACTTC.

This clonotype showed up many times. The chain couples TRBV27 to TRBJ2-7, with TRBD2 identical over 8 bases. Germline V gives CDR1 MNHEY, CDR2 SMNVEV (reference sequence). Germline trimming cut 3 bases from V and 1 base from J; bases unmatched to any gene: 5. CDR3 length equals 15 residues. The chain's CDR3 is CASSLGSGVSYEQYF. CDR3 DNA: TGTGCCAGCAGTTTGGGTAGCGGGGTATCCTACGAGCAGTACTTC.

The chain couples TRBV7-2 to TRBJ2-3; tentative D call: TRBD2 (5 bases). The V end lost 5 bases, the J end lost 2 bases, and 23 bases lay between the germline ends. The CDR3 totals 18 residues. Germline values: CDR1 SGHTA, CDR2 FQGNSA. The chain's CDR3 is CASSPMRARIVVTDTQYF. In DNA form, the CDR3 reads TGTGCCAGCAGCCCCATGCGGGCTAGAATTGTGGTCACAGATACGCAGTATTTT. The entire variable domain, with the rest obtained from reference TRBV7-2 and TRBJ2-3, is as follows: GAGVSQSPSNKVTEKGKDVELRCDPISGHTALYWYRQSLGQGLEFLIYFQGNSAPDKSGLPSDRFSAERTGGSVSTLTIQRTQQEDSAVYLCASSPMRARIVVTDTQYFGPGTRLTVL.

This clonotype occurred a few times. The chain carries TRBV13 and TRBJ2-7; D is possibly TRBD2 (6 bases). The V end lost 5 bases, the J end lost 2 bases, and 13 bases lay between the germline ends. The germline CDR1 and CDR2 sequences are PRHDT and FYEKMQ (reference sequence). The CDR3 length is 14 residues. DNA of the CDR3: TGTGCCAGCAGCCGGGGACTCCAGACCTACGAGCAGTACTTC. Protein product: CASSRGLQTYEQYF.

The rearrangement links TRBV5-1 to TRBJ1-2; 11 nucleotides match TRBD1. From germline, CDR1 is SGHRS and CDR2 YFSETQ. V shed 3 bases and J 2 bases; nucleotides not matched to a gene: 3. The CDR3 sequence is 15 residues long. The DNA for the CDR3 is TGCGCCAGCAGCTCTCGGGACAGGGGGAACTATGGCTACACCTTC. Amino acids: CASSSRDRGNYGYTF.

There are a few counts of this clonotype. The chain joins TRBV6-1 to TRBJ2-3; 11 bases are a match to TRBD2. This CDR3 is 15 amino acids long. Losses at the gene ends were 4 bases for V and 2 bases for J; bases not matched to a gene: 2. Germline V gene lookup returns CDR1 MNHNS and CDR2 SASEGT. This CDR3 reads CASSGLAGNTDTQYF. Written as DNA, the CDR3 is TGTGCCAGCAGTGGACTAGCGGGGAACACAGATACGCAGTATTTT.

The V call is TRBV5-6, the J call TRBJ2-1, with D unclear. CDR1 and CDR2 from the germline V gene are SGHDT and YYEEEE. Trimming removed 1 base at V and 3 bases at J, with 14 bases between. The CDR3 length is 16 residues. In nucleotides, the CDR3 is TGTGCCAGCAGCTTGATAGTGGCGTCCAGCTACAATGAGCAGTTCTTC. Its protein product is CASSLIVASSYNEQFF. The entire variable domain, with the rest obtained from reference TRBV5-6 and TRBJ2-1, is as follows: DAGVTQSPTHLIKTRGQQVTLRCSPKSGHDTVSWYQQALGQGPQFIFQYYEEEERQRGNFPDRFSGHQFPNYSSELNVNALLLGDSALYLCASSLIVASSYNEQFFGPGTRLTVL.

The rearrangement uses TRBV4-2 and TRBJ2-3; D perhaps matches TRBD2 (6 bases). V was clipped by 0 bases and J by 0 bases, with 10 bases between them. This CDR3 region has 16 residues. CDR1 is LGHNA, CDR2 YNFKEQ, per germline. In DNA form, the CDR3 reads TGTGCCAGCAGCCAAGAGGCAGGGACTAGCACAGATACGCAGTATTTT. Its translation is CASSQEAGTSTDTQYF.

The V gene is TRBV27, the J gene TRBJ2-1, with D possibly TRBD2 on 6 matching bases. CDR3 length: 11 amino acids. Germline V gene sequence: CDR1 MNHEY, CDR2 SMNVEV (reference sequence). Trimming took off 4 bases at V and 14 bases at J, with 12 bases between the two ends. The CDR3 DNA reads TGTGCCAGCAGTTGGCGGGATCAGGAGTTCTTC. This codes for CASSWRDQEFF.

The chain links TRBV6-5 to TRBJ1-2; weak D call: TRBD1 (5 bases). The germline gives CDR1 MNHEY, CDR2 SVGAGI. The length of the CDR3 is 13 residues. V was pared by 6 bases and J by 4 bases, with 12 bases between. The CDR3 nucleotides are TGTGCCAGCAGGATGACAGAATTCTATGGCTACACCTTC. Amino acids: CASRMTEFYGYTF.

CDR3 protein: CASSHPPGQGLRNEQFF. The CDR3 DNA follows: TGTGCCAGCAGCCACCCCCCGGGACAGGGACTGCGCAATGAGCAGTTCTTC. The chain recombines TRBV7-8 with TRBJ2-1; TRBD1 matches at 9 bases. CDR1 is SGHVS and CDR2 is FQNEAQ in the germline V gene. The J segment lost 6 bases and the V segment lost 5 bases, leaving 14 bases of the junction unmatched. The CDR3 extends over 17 amino acids.

This clonotype has just a few counts. V usage is TRBV6-2 or TRBV6-3 and J usage is TRBJ2-1; 9 nucleotides agree with TRBD1. With V trimmed by 5 bases and J by 4 bases, 9 bases remained unmatched. Looked up from germline, CDR1 is MNHEY and CDR2 is SVGEGT. This CDR3 is 16 amino acids long. The CDR3, as DNA: TGTGCCAGCAGTGGGCCGGGACAGGGCTATTACAATGAGCAGTTCTTC. Translating it yields CASSGPGQGYYNEQFF.